The 2 T cell receptor beta chains presented below share a single source sample, sequenced in a study of blood T cell repertoires in COVID-19. TCRdb's table, derived via immunoSEQ multiplex PCR, lists solely in-frame clones and lacks some. The sample consists of a few hundred thousand clones, more than 75% of them appearing once. The sequencing input was peripheral blood. Receptor source: a man in his sixties who had recovered from COVID-19.

The chain has TRBV5-4 and TRBJ1-1; D is possibly TRBD1 (6 bases). The CDR3 runs to 17 residues. CDR1 SGHNT and CDR2 YYREEE come from the germline V gene (reference sequence). V was clipped by 0 bases and J by 0 bases, with 15 bases between them. CDR3 sequence: CASSLALTGTMNTEAFF. Written as DNA, the CDR3 is TGTGCCAGCAGCTTGGCACTTACCGGGACAATGAACACTGAAGCTTTCTTT. The full variable domain, its missing parts supplied by reference TRBV5-4 and TRBJ1-1, is ETGVTQSPTHLIKTRGQQVTLRCSSQSGHNTVSWYQQALGQGPQFIFQYYREEENGRGNFPPRFSGLQFPNYSSELNVNALELDDSALYLCASSLALTGTMNTEAFFGQGTRLTVV.

J is TRBJ1-2 and V is TRBV27; tentative D call: TRBD1 (5 bases). CDR3 length: 15 residues. CDR1 and CDR2 (germline): MNHEY, SMNVEV (reference sequence). Trimming removed 7 bases from V and 4 bases from J, with 19 bases in between. In nucleotides, the CDR3 is TGTGCCAGCACAGTTCGGGGCGGGGGGAGCTATGGCTACACCTTC. Translation gives CASTVRGGGSYGYTF.